These T cell receptor beta chains were read from a single sample in a study of blood T cell repertoires in COVID-19. Method: immunoSEQ multiplex PCR; TCRdb's copy keeps in-frame clones and lacks some. Of approximately 140,000 clones in the sample, roughly 90% were seen once. The sequenced sample was PBMCs or T cells enriched from blood (not recorded which). All receptors come from a woman aged 40 to 49 who had been exposed to COVID-19. Both conserved end residues are part of each CDR3.

CDR3 protein: CASRGGADTQYF
V gene: TRBV2

CDR3 protein: CASSQVAIHEQYF
V gene: TRBV10-2

CDR3 protein: CASSLKRGGPYNEQFF
V gene: TRBV6-2/TRBV6-3

CDR3 protein: CAISEPSEAYEQYF
V gene: TRBV10-3

CDR3 protein: CASTSRQGAYGYTF
V gene: TRBV5-6

CDR3 protein: CASSQRGGGAPTGELFF
V gene: TRBV7-8

CDR3 protein: CASSPRLAGDSYNEQFF
V gene: TRBV18

CDR3 protein: CASSAQRGRYNEQFF
V gene: TRBV2

CDR3 protein: CASSPEGGRGTGELFF
V gene: TRBV18

CDR3 protein: CASSSGQGTTEAFF
V gene: TRBV28

CDR3 protein: CASSPTGLRAYGYTF
V gene: TRBV7-9

CDR3 protein: CASSLPDGGDQPQHF
V gene: TRBV28

CDR3 protein: CASSFQGAPGNTIYF
V gene: TRBV7-6

CDR3 protein: CASSQLTGKDNQPQHF
V gene: TRBV28

CDR3 protein: CASSGRGADRHSGANVLTF
V gene: TRBV18

CDR3 protein: CASGLVGGRAYNEQFF
V gene: TRBV12-5